Each of the 2 T cell receptor beta chains below was sequenced from the same sample in a study of T-cell reconstitution after alpha-beta-depleted transplantation in children. Using unique molecular identifiers, the investigators prepared the TCRbeta library. TCRdb passed the PCR reads through MiXCR, listing each CDR3 protein once. The sample records approximately 520,000 distinct CDR3 sequences, more than 9.5% being singletons. This specimen consisted of PBMCs, mostly from graft donor cells, obtained 180 days after TCRalphabeta/CD19-depleted stem cell transplant. All receptors derive from a female patient aged 2-9 years who had a stem cell transplant for aplastic anemia, so the T cells may come from the graft donor.

This clonotype was counted only a few times. V is TRBV12-3 or TRBV12-4 and J is TRBJ1-1; D possibly corresponds to TRBD1 (5 bases). The CDR3 length is 13 residues. The V and J ends lost 4 bases and 11 bases respectively, with 17 bases between them. CDR3 DNA sequence: TGTGCCAGCAGTTCTCGTGGGGGGGGTGACGCTTTCTTT. This codes for CASSSRGGGDAFF.

This clonotype was seen ten or more times. The genes are TRBV28 and TRBJ1-5; 8 bases map to TRBD1. With 6 bases clipped from V and 4 bases from J, the junction kept 11 bases outside the gene matches. The germline gives CDR1 MDHEN, CDR2 SYDVKM. There are 16 residues in the CDR3. In DNA form, the CDR3 reads TGTGCCAGCAGAACCCAGCAGACAGGGGTGAATCAGCCCCAGCATTTT. The encoded protein is CASRTQQTGVNQPQHF.